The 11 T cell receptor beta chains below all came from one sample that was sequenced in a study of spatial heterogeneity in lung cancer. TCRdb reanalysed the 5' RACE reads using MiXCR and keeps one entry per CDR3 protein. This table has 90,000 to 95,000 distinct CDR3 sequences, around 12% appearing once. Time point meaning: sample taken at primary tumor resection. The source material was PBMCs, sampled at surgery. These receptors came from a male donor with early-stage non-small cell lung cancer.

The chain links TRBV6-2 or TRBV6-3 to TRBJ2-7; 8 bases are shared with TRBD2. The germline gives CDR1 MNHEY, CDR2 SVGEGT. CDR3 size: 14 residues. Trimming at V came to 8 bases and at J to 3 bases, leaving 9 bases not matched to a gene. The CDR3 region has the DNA TGTGCCAGCCGATTAGCGGGGTCCCACTACGAGCAGTACTTC. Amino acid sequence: CASRLAGSHYEQYF.

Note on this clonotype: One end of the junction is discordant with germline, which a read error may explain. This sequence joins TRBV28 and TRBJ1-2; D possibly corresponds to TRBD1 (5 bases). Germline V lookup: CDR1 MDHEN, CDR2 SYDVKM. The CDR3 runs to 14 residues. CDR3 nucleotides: TGTGCCAGCAGTTTGACGGGACGGGACTATGACTACACCTTC. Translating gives CASSLTGRDYDYTF.

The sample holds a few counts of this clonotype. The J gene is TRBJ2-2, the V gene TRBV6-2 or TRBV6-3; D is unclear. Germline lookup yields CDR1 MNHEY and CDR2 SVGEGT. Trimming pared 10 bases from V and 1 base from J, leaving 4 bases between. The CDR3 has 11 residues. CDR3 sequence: CATENTGELFF. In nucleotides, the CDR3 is TGTGCCACCGAGAACACCGGGGAGCTGTTTTTT.

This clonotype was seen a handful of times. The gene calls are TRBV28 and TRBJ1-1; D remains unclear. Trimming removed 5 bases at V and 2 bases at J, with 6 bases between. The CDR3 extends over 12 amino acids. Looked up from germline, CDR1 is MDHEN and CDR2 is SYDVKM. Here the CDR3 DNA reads TGTGCCAGCAGTCCAATAAACACTGAAGCTTTCTTT. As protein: CASSPINTEAFF. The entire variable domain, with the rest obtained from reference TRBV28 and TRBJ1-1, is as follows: DVKVTQSSRYLVKRTGEKVFLECVQDMDHENMFWYRQDPGLGLRLIYFSYDVKMKEKGDIPEGYSVSREKKERFSLILESASTNQTSMYLCASSPINTEAFFGQGTRLTVV.

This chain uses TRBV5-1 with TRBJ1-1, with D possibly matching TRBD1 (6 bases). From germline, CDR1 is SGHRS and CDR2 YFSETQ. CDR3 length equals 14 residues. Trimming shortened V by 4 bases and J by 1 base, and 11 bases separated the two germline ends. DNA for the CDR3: TGCGCCAGCAGCAGAGGGACACCGAACACTGAAGCTTTCTTT. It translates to CASSRGTPNTEAFF.

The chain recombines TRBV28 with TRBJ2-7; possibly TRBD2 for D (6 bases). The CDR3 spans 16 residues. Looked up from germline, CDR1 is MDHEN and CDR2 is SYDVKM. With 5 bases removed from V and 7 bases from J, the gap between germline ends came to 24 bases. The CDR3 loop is CASSPSFGGIRREQYF. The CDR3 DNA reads TGTGCCAGCAGTCCATCTTTTGGCGGGATAAGGCGGGAGCAGTACTTC.

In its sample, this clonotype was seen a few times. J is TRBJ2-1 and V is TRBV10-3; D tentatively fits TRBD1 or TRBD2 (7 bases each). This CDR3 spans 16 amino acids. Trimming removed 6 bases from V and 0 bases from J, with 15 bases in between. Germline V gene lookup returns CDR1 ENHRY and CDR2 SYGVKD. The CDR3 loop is CAISGRGEGSYNEQFF. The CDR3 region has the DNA TGTGCCATCAGCGGCAGGGGGGAGGGCTCCTACAATGAGCAGTTCTTC.

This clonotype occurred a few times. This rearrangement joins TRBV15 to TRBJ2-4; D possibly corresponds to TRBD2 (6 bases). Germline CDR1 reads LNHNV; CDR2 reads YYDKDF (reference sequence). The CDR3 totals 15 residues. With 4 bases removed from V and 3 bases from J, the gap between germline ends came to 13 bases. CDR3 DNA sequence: TGTGCCACCAGCAATATACCGGGAGACAAAAACATTCAGTACTTC. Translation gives CATSNIPGDKNIQYF.

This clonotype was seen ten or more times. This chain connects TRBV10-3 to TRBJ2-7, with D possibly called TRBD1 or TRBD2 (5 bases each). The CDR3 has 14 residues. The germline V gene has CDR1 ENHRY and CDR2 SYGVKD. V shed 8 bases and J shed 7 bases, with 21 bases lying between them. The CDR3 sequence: CAIARDGSRGEQYF. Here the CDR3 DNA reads TGTGCCATCGCTCGGGACGGCAGTCGGGGAGAGCAGTACTTC.

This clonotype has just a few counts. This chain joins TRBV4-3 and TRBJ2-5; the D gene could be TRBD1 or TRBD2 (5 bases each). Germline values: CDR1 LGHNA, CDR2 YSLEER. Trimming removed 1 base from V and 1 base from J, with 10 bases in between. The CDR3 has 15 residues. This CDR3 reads CASSQAQGPQETQYF. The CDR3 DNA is TGCGCCAGCAGCCAAGCGCAGGGACCCCAAGAGACCCAGTACTTC.

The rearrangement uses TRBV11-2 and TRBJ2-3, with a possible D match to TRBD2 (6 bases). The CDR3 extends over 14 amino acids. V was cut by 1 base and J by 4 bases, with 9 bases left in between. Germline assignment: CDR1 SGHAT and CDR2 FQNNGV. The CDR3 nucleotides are TGTGCCAGCAGCTTAGCGGGAGCCGCAGATACGCAGTATTTT. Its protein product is CASSLAGAADTQYF.